Presented here are 9 T cell receptor beta chains from one specimen sequenced in a study of lymphopenia after photon versus proton radiotherapy. TCRdb's table, derived via immunoSEQ multiplex PCR, lists solely in-frame clones and lacks some. The table includes about 83,000 clones, 80% to 90% detected once. The source was peripheral blood, collected from a patient treated with proton-based radiotherapy. These receptors came from a man aged 60 to 75 with pancreatic cancer.

The chain carries TRBV5-1 and TRBJ1-2, with unresolved D. The CDR3 is 13 amino acids. CDR1 is SGHRS, CDR2 YFSETQ, per germline. V lost 4 bases and J 4 bases, leaving 11 bases between the germline ends. The CDR3 DNA reads TGCGCCAGCAGCAGAGGAAACTCCTATGGCTACACCTTC. It encodes CASSRGNSYGYTF. The whole variable domain, remainder taken from reference TRBV5-1 and TRBJ1-2, is KAGVTQTPRYLIKTRGQQVTLSCSPISGHRSVSWYQQTPGQGLQFLFEYFSETQRNKGNFPGRFSGRQFSNSRSEMNVSTLELGDSALYLCASSRGNSYGYTFGSGTRLTVV.

The genes are TRBV6-1 and TRBJ2-1; D perhaps matches TRBD2 (5 bases). CDR1 is MNHNS and CDR2 is SASEGT in the germline V gene. CDR3 length equals 13 residues. V was trimmed by 1 base and J by 8 bases, leaving 9 bases between them. For the CDR3, the DNA is TGTGCCAGCAGTGAAGGGAGGCCCGATGAGCAGTTCTTC. It yields the protein CASSEGRPDEQFF.

The chain uses TRBV7-2 and TRBJ2-1, with 7 bases fitting TRBD2. Germline CDR1 reads SGHTA; CDR2 reads FQGNSA. CDR3 length equals 15 residues. Trimming cost V 1 base and J 9 bases; bases outside gene matches: 9. CDR3 bases: TGTGCCAGCAGCTTAGATACGGGGAGGGTTACTGAGCAGTTCTTC. Its protein is CASSLDTGRVTEQFF.

In the case of this clone: The junction departs from germline at one end; a sequencing error may be responsible. The chain joins TRBV2 to TRBJ1-2; no definite D call. The CDR3 runs 15 residues. Germline CDR1 reads SNHLY; CDR2 reads FYNNEI. The CDR3 DNA reads as TGTGCCAGCAGAGAAGGTACCGGGAGTGGAGGAGGCTACACCTTC. This encodes CASREGTGSGGGYTF.

This chain uses TRBV5-1 with TRBJ1-2, with D maybe TRBD1 (5 bases). The V gene's germline CDR1 is SGHRS and CDR2 YFSETQ. The CDR3 runs 15 residues. With 2 bases removed from V and 1 base from J, the gap between germline ends came to 12 bases. The CDR3 DNA reads as TGCGCCAGCAGCTTAAGTGGGGGATTTAACTATGGCTACACCTTC. Its protein is CASSLSGGFNYGYTF.

The CDR3 bases are TGTGCCAGCAGCCCCGGACAGGGGGCGGAAGGCTACACCTTC. Its translation: CASSPGQGAEGYTF. J is TRBJ1-2 and V is TRBV5-6, with 11 bases that match TRBD1. The germline gives CDR1 SGHDT, CDR2 YYEEEE. The CDR3 loop spans 14 amino acids. Trimming took 4 bases from V and 8 from J; bases not matched to a gene: 7.

The rearrangement uses TRBV20-1 and TRBJ2-5; the match to TRBD2 covers 10 bases. The germline CDR1 and CDR2 sequences are DFQATT and SNEGSKA (reference sequence). The length of the CDR3 is 10 residues. Trimming removed 5 bases from V and 14 bases from J; junction bases left unmatched: 5. CDR3 DNA sequence: TGCAGTGCTGATAGCGGGAGGCGTTACTTC. Protein sequence: CSADSGRRYF.

This clone was seen just once. The genes are TRBV5-4 and TRBJ1-1, with D unclear. V lost 4 bases and J lost 0, with 7 bases in between. The germline gives CDR1 SGHNT, CDR2 YYREEE (reference sequence). The CDR3 sequence is 13 residues long. In nucleotides, the CDR3 is TGTGCCAGCAGCGGGGTGGTGAACACTGAAGCTTTCTTT. Encoded protein: CASSGVVNTEAFF.

V usage is TRBV2 and J usage is TRBJ2-7; the D gene is possibly TRBD1 (5 bases). CDR3 size: 12 residues. Trimming pared 4 bases from V and 2 bases from J, leaving 6 bases between. Germline-derived CDR1 and CDR2 are SNHLY and FYNNEI. The CDR3 sequence is CASSAGPYEQYF. The CDR3, as DNA: TGTGCCAGCAGTGCAGGGCCCTACGAGCAGTACTTC. The variable domain in full, with the rest retrieved from reference TRBV2 and TRBJ2-7, is EPEVTQTPSHQVTQMGQEVILRCVPISNHLYFYWYRQILGQKVEFLVSFYNNEISEKSEIFDDQFSVERPDGSNFTLKIRSTKLEDSAMYFCASSAGPYEQYFGPGTRLTVT.